These 27 T cell receptor beta chains were sequenced from one sample in a study of T cells in tuberculosis. This table comes from immunoSEQ multiplex PCR, and its TCRdb copy is limited to in-frame clones, with some not included. The sample lists about 88,000 clones, more than 75% occurring once. After thawing and overnight rest, PBMC were stained with GMM-loaded CD1B tetramer, viability dye and anti-CD3 for sorting. The CD1B tetramers carried C32 glucose monomycolate purified from Rhodococcus equi. The sample taken for sequencing was CD1b-GMM tetramer-negative cells sorted from PBMCs. These receptors all come from an adult woman with latent tuberculosis.

This clone was picked up one time. This chain joins TRBV4-2 and TRBJ2-2, with a possible D match to TRBD1 (7 bases). In germline, CDR1 is LGHNA, CDR2 YNFKEQ. CDR3 length: 15 amino acids. The V gene lost 0 bases and the J gene lost 4 bases, with 9 bases spanning the gap. CDR3 in amino acids: CASSQDRGVTGELFF. The CDR3 region has the DNA TGTGCCAGCAGCCAAGACAGGGGGGTCACCGGGGAGCTGTTTTTT.

J is TRBJ2-6 and V is TRBV27; D gene uncertain. The CDR3 runs 15 residues. CDR1 MNHEY and CDR2 SMNVEV come from the germline V gene (reference sequence). Trimming stripped 2 bases from V and 2 bases from J, with 7 bases between. CDR3 region: CASSLVGAGANVLTF. CDR3 sequence (DNA): TGTGCCAGCAGTTTAGTGGGCGCTGGGGCCAACGTCCTGACTTTC.

The CDR3 reads CASILAGGLGVNTEAFF. The CDR3 DNA reads as TGTGCCAGCATTTTAGCGGGGGGGCTGGGTGTGAACACTGAAGCTTTCTTT. The rearrangement joins TRBV7-9 to TRBJ1-1; tentative D call: TRBD1 (6 bases). The CDR3 has 17 residues. V lost 7 bases, J lost 0 bases, and 21 bases lay in between. Looked up from germline, CDR1 is SEHNR and CDR2 is FQNEAQ (reference sequence).

The chain combines TRBV10-1 with TRBJ2-7; D is perhaps TRBD2 (7 bases). The V gene's germline CDR1 is WNHNN and CDR2 SYGVQD (reference sequence). This CDR3 is 16 amino acids long. Trimming took off 2 bases at V and 3 bases at J, with 17 bases between the two ends. CDR3 in amino acids: CASSERAGASNYEQYF. CDR3 DNA sequence: TGCGCCAGCAGTGAGAGGGCGGGGGCCTCGAACTACGAGCAGTACTTC.

The V gene is TRBV29-1, the J gene TRBJ1-2, with D possibly matching TRBD1 (5 bases). The V gene's germline CDR1 is SQVTM and CDR2 ANQGSEA. CDR3 length equals 10 residues. V was cut by 6 bases and J by 7 bases, with 9 bases left in between. CDR3: CSVHTGGYTF. The CDR3 nucleotides are TGCAGCGTCCATACAGGTGGCTACACCTTC.

This chain connects TRBV6-6 to TRBJ2-1; the D gene is possibly TRBD1 (6 bases). The length of the CDR3 is 13 residues. The germline gives CDR1 MNHNY, CDR2 SVGAGI (reference sequence). Deletions cut 4 bases from V and 7 bases from J, with 11 bases between. The DNA for the CDR3 is TGTGCCAGCAGTTCCTCAGGGGCAAATGAGCAGTTCTTC. It encodes CASSSSGANEQFF.

V is TRBV28 and J is TRBJ1-2; 8 bases fit TRBD1. This CDR3 is built from 15 residues. Losses at the gene ends were 4 bases for V and 3 bases for J; bases not matched to a gene: 7. Germline V gene lookup returns CDR1 MDHEN and CDR2 SYDVKM. The CDR3 sequence is CASSSPPTGDYGYTF. In nucleotides, the CDR3 is TGTGCCAGCAGTTCCCCGCCGACAGGGGACTATGGCTACACCTTC.

The genes are TRBV29-1 and TRBJ2-3; TRBD1 matches at 7 bases. This CDR3 is 13 amino acids long. Germline V lookup: CDR1 SQVTM, CDR2 ANQGSEA. Germline trimming cut 4 bases from V and 3 bases from J; bases unmatched to any gene: 4. CDR3 in amino acids: CSVGPRGTDTQYF. CDR3 DNA: TGCAGCGTTGGTCCCAGGGGGACAGATACGCAGTATTTT.

CDR3 sequence reads: CAGSTGSQPQHF. Here the CDR3 DNA reads TGTGCCGGATCAACAGGGTCTCAGCCCCAGCATTTT. The V and J genes are TRBV2 and TRBJ1-5, with TRBD1 as a possible D gene (6 bases). The germline V gene encodes CDR1 SNHLY and CDR2 FYNNEI. Trimming removed 11 bases at V and 6 bases at J, with 14 bases between. This CDR3 contains 12 residues.

The count of this clone is one. This chain links TRBV5-1 with TRBJ2-1; 10 bases align to TRBD2. There are 17 residues in the CDR3. V trimming: 4 bases; J trimming: 4 bases; junction bases outside the gene matches: 11. The V gene's germline CDR1 is SGHRS and CDR2 YFSETQ. CDR3 loop: CASSSISGGNLYNEQFF. CDR3 in DNA: TGCGCCAGCAGCAGCATTAGCGGGGGGAACCTTTACAATGAGCAGTTCTTC.

The chain joins TRBV19 to TRBJ1-5; D is unclear. The CDR3 is 14 amino acids. The germline V gene has CDR1 LNHDA and CDR2 SQIVND (reference sequence). V lost 6 bases and J 7 bases, leaving 16 bases between the germline ends. The DNA for the CDR3 is TGTGCCAGTAGCCTTAGACGGGGAGGGCAGCCCCAGCATTTT. Protein sequence: CASSLRRGGQPQHF.

The gene calls are TRBV5-3 and TRBJ2-2, with D unclear. TRBV5-3 falls under the ORF class, with uncertain function. V lost 7 bases to trimming and J lost 6 bases, with 7 bases between them. The length of the CDR3 is 11 residues. The CDR3 protein is CARLRPGELFF. In DNA, the CDR3 is TGTGCCAGATTGCGCCCCGGGGAGCTGTTTTTT.

The genes are TRBV2 and TRBJ2-1, with 10 bases aligning to TRBD2. The CDR3 consists of 14 residues. Germline V gives CDR1 SNHLY, CDR2 FYNNEI. With 7 bases clipped from V and 8 bases from J, the junction kept 8 bases outside the gene matches. The CDR3, as DNA: TGTGCCAGCAAATTTAGCGGGGGGTCACATGAGCAGTTCTTC. It codes for CASKFSGGSHEQFF.

The rearrangement links TRBV4-2 to TRBJ2-3, with TRBD2 identical over 8 bases. This CDR3 comprises 16 residues. The V gene end was trimmed by 0 bases and the J gene end by 4 bases; junction bases not matched to a gene: 6. The V gene's germline CDR1 is LGHNA and CDR2 YNFKEQ. The CDR3 region has the DNA TGTGCCAGCAGCCAAGAGCCGGGGGGGGGCGCAGATACGCAGTATTTT. Translated: CASSQEPGGGADTQYF.

The V call is TRBV11-2, the J call TRBJ1-4; 7 bases fit TRBD1. CDR1 is SGHAT and CDR2 is FQNNGV in the germline V gene. V lost 1 base, J lost 2 bases, and 1 base stayed unmatched. This CDR3 has 15 residues. The CDR3 region is CASSLGQGTNEKLFF. Written as DNA, the CDR3 is TGTGCCAGCAGCTTAGGACAGGGCACTAATGAAAAACTGTTTTTT.

The V call is TRBV5-6, the J call TRBJ2-7, with D possibly being TRBD2 (5 bases). The CDR3 is 12 amino acids. V lost 2 bases, J lost 6 bases, and 9 bases lay in between. The germline gives CDR1 SGHDT, CDR2 YYEEEE. CDR3: CASSFGVGEQYF. The CDR3 nucleotides are TGTGCCAGCAGCTTCGGGGTCGGCGAGCAGTACTTC.

The rearrangement links TRBV4-1 to TRBJ1-2, with 9 bases identical to TRBD1. Germline CDR1 is MGHRA and CDR2 is YSYEKL. The CDR3 totals 17 residues. J gave up 8 bases and V 3 bases, and 16 bases lay outside the gene matches. CDR3: CASSQFGSQGALGGYTF. The CDR3 DNA reads TGCGCCAGCAGCCAGTTTGGGTCACAGGGGGCCTTGGGGGGCTACACCTTC.

The chain employs TRBV2 and TRBJ1-1, with 9 bases aligning to TRBD1. This CDR3 contains 14 residues. The junction had 6 bases not matched to a gene; V was cut back by 5 bases and J by 5 bases. Germline V gene sequence: CDR1 SNHLY, CDR2 FYNNEI. CDR3 sequence reads: CASSRGQGATEAFF. CDR3 bases: TGTGCCAGCAGTCGGGGACAGGGTGCGACTGAAGCTTTCTTT.

This chain uses TRBV7-9 with TRBJ2-3, with 13 bases identical to TRBD2. The germline gives CDR1 SEHNR, CDR2 FQNEAQ (reference sequence). Trimming removed 6 bases from V and 0 bases from J; junction bases left unmatched: 3. The CDR3 consists of 16 residues. The CDR3 bases are TGTGCCAGCAGGGGACTAGCGGGGTCGAGCACAGATACGCAGTATTTT. Translating gives CASRGLAGSSTDTQYF.

This chain joins TRBV28 and TRBJ2-5, with D tentatively TRBD2 (6 bases). Germline CDR1 and CDR2: MDHEN and SYDVKM. This CDR3 is built from 13 residues. The ends were cut back, 3 bases at V and 2 bases at J, with 7 bases in the middle. The CDR3 loop reads CASSFGTQETQYF. Here the CDR3 DNA reads TGTGCCAGCAGTTTCGGGACTCAAGAGACCCAGTACTTC. Based on the CDR3 plus reference TRBV28 and TRBJ2-5, the full variable domain is DVKVTQSSRYLVKRTGEKVFLECVQDMDHENMFWYRQDPGLGLRLIYFSYDVKMKEKGDIPEGYSVSREKKERFSLILESASTNQTSMYLCASSFGTQETQYFGPGTRLLVL.

The J gene is TRBJ1-5, the V gene TRBV22-1; no check of the table's D call, TRBD1, against the DNA was made. TRBV22-1 is labeled a pseudogene. The CDR3 is 14 amino acids. DNA of the CDR3: TGTCCTGGGAGCGCCAGGGGTTTCGGACAGCCCCAGCATTTT. This gives the protein CPGSARGFGQPQHF.

The chain links TRBV2 to TRBJ1-3, with D possibly being TRBD1 (5 bases). The germline gives CDR1 SNHLY, CDR2 FYNNEI. There are 15 residues in the CDR3. Trimming cost V 7 bases and J 0 bases, with 13 bases left between them. The CDR3 region has the DNA TGTGCCAGCAAAATACAGGAGAGCTCTGGAAACACCATATATTTT. It yields the protein CASKIQESSGNTIYF.

This rearrangement joins TRBV28 to TRBJ1-1; D is uncertain. The V gene lost 2 bases and the J gene lost 2 bases, with 6 bases spanning the gap. CDR3 length: 13 residues. Looked up from germline, CDR1 is MDHEN and CDR2 is SYDVKM. In DNA, the CDR3 is TGTGCCAGCAGTTTAGAGGGTAACACTGAAGCTTTCTTT. Amino acids: CASSLEGNTEAFF.

The chain combines TRBV19 with TRBJ2-2; D unresolved. V lost 7 bases, J lost 0 bases, and 9 bases lay in between. The CDR3 is 14 amino acids. Per germline, CDR1 LNHDA and CDR2 SQIVND (reference sequence). The CDR3 sequence: CASKFQANTGELFF. The CDR3 region has the DNA TGTGCCAGTAAGTTCCAGGCGAACACCGGGGAGCTGTTTTTT. Complete variable domain (other parts from reference TRBV19 and TRBJ2-2): DGGITQSPKYLFRKEGQNVTLSCEQNLNHDAMYWYRQDPGQGLRLIYYSQIVNDFQKGDIAEGYSVSREKKESFPLTVTSAQKNPTAFYLCASKFQANTGELFFGEGSRLTVL.

The chain links TRBV6-5 to TRBJ1-1, with D hard to call. Germline V gene data show CDR1 as MNHEY and CDR2 as SVGAGI. The CDR3 runs 11 residues. The CDR3 here is CGTRGTTEAFF. The CDR3 DNA reads as TGTGGGACGCGGGGAACCACTGAAGCTTTCTTT.

J is TRBJ2-3 and V is TRBV5-4; TRBD1 aligns across 9 bases. Germline trimming cut 0 bases from V and 4 bases from J; bases unmatched to any gene: 6. Looked up from germline, CDR1 is SGHNT and CDR2 is YYREEE (reference sequence). This CDR3 spans 16 amino acids. As DNA, the CDR3 is TGTGCCAGCAGCTTGGCGGGACAGGGAGTCGCAGATACGCAGTATTTT. Protein product: CASSLAGQGVADTQYF.

The genes are TRBV10-2 and TRBJ1-5; possibly TRBD1 for D (6 bases). Germline loops: CDR1 WSHSY, CDR2 SAAADI. This CDR3 contains 14 residues. The V and J ends lost 9 bases and 5 bases respectively, with 17 bases between them. CDR3 DNA: TGCGCCAGTACGGCGACAGGCGTTCATCAGCCCCAGCATTTT. Protein sequence: CASTATGVHQPQHF.